This is a list of T cell receptor beta chains from one sample in a study of T cells in Graves' hyperthyroidism and ophthalmopathy. MiXCR was run by TCRdb on the multiplex PCR reads, yielding one entry per CDR3 protein. This table holds 500,000 to 650,000 distinct CDR3 sequences, 12% to 15% found once. Sequences were obtained from blood. The receptor set was obtained from a woman aged 40 to 50 with Graves' hyperthyroidism. The conserved cysteine and the conserved F or W are not part of the CDR3 here. Each record gives: D gene, V gene, clone size, CDR3 length, J gene, CDR3 protein. The D gene is left open where the match is weak. Some rows have no size entry. The others give once, few or many, or a class for an expanded clone.

d_gene: TRBD1; v_gene: TRBV19; abundance: -; len: 14; j_gene: TRBJ2-5; CDR3aa: ASSINNRGIEETQY
d_gene: -; v_gene: TRBV11-2; abundance: many; len: 13; j_gene: TRBJ1-6; CDR3aa: ASSPQGPYNSPLH
d_gene: -; v_gene: TRBV5-1; abundance: -; len: 15; j_gene: TRBJ1-6; CDR3aa: ASSLGGSGVGDSPLH
d_gene: -; v_gene: TRBV20-1; abundance: -; len: 13; j_gene: TRBJ2-7; CDR3aa: SARDPLSSRDEQY
d_gene: TRBD2; v_gene: TRBV7-6; abundance: -; len: 12; j_gene: TRBJ2-7; CDR3aa: ASSSQASGYEQY
d_gene: -; v_gene: TRBV7-2; abundance: few; len: 10; j_gene: TRBJ2-3; CDR3aa: ASSSFGDTQY
d_gene: -; v_gene: TRBV10-3; abundance: many; len: 14; j_gene: TRBJ2-1; CDR3aa: AISETNRQENNEQF
d_gene: -; v_gene: TRBV12-3/TRBV12-4; abundance: many; len: 12; j_gene: TRBJ2-7; CDR3aa: ASSPQGRTYEQY
d_gene: -; v_gene: TRBV5-1; abundance: few; len: 13; j_gene: TRBJ1-5; CDR3aa: ASSPGGDPGQPQH
d_gene: -; v_gene: TRBV28; abundance: many; len: 14; j_gene: TRBJ1-4; CDR3aa: ASSLSPAGTNEKLF
d_gene: -; v_gene: TRBV7-2; abundance: many; len: 12; j_gene: TRBJ2-2; CDR3aa: ASSTRVFAGELF
d_gene: -; v_gene: TRBV12-3/TRBV12-4; abundance: many; len: 10; j_gene: TRBJ1-1; CDR3aa: ASSASNTEAF
d_gene: -; v_gene: TRBV5-4; abundance: many; len: 12; j_gene: TRBJ2-1; CDR3aa: ASSPPGLYNEQF
d_gene: -; v_gene: TRBV5-1; abundance: -; len: 11; j_gene: TRBJ2-7; CDR3aa: ASSLLGQHEQY
d_gene: -; v_gene: TRBV30; abundance: many; len: 13; j_gene: TRBJ2-6; CDR3aa: AWAEGNSGANVLT
d_gene: -; v_gene: TRBV3-1; abundance: -; len: 11; j_gene: TRBJ1-1; CDR3aa: ASSQDVPTEAF
d_gene: TRBD2; v_gene: TRBV28; abundance: many; len: 12; j_gene: TRBJ2-1; CDR3aa: ASGTSGSYNEQF
d_gene: -; v_gene: TRBV10-3; abundance: many; len: 11; j_gene: TRBJ1-2; CDR3aa: AISNRELGGYT
d_gene: -; v_gene: TRBV12-3/TRBV12-4; abundance: -; len: 12; j_gene: TRBJ2-1; CDR3aa: ASSSYVELNEQF
d_gene: -; v_gene: TRBV9; abundance: few; len: 14; j_gene: TRBJ2-2; CDR3aa: ASSVGGQSNTGELF
d_gene: TRBD2; v_gene: TRBV11-2; abundance: many; len: 13; j_gene: TRBJ2-5; CDR3aa: ASSPGTTLQETQY
d_gene: -; v_gene: TRBV29-1; abundance: many; len: 12; j_gene: TRBJ1-2; CDR3aa: SVPTLLGPYGYT
d_gene: -; v_gene: TRBV27; abundance: many; len: 15; j_gene: TRBJ2-1; CDR3aa: ASSLPFTGSRLDEQF
d_gene: -; v_gene: TRBV29-1; abundance: -; len: 13; j_gene: TRBJ2-5; CDR3aa: SVEVLGNLQETQY
d_gene: -; v_gene: TRBV4-1; abundance: -; len: 12; j_gene: TRBJ1-1; CDR3aa: ASSQATANTEAL
d_gene: -; v_gene: TRBV20-1; abundance: many; len: 11; j_gene: TRBJ2-7; CDR3aa: SGKWGALYEQY
d_gene: TRBD2; v_gene: TRBV13; abundance: -; len: 13; j_gene: TRBJ2-2; CDR3aa: ASSLGLTSFGELF
d_gene: -; v_gene: TRBV28; abundance: many; len: 16; j_gene: TRBJ2-1; CDR3aa: ASSSRTGESGSHNEQF
d_gene: -; v_gene: TRBV20-1; abundance: many; len: 13; j_gene: TRBJ1-5; CDR3aa: SARTGGSGNQPQH
d_gene: -; v_gene: TRBV9; abundance: -; len: 13; j_gene: TRBJ1-3; CDR3aa: ASSPSSGSGNTIY
d_gene: TRBD1; v_gene: TRBV30; abundance: many; len: 11; j_gene: TRBJ1-4; CDR3aa: AWNRDRNEKLF
d_gene: TRBD2; v_gene: TRBV28; abundance: -; len: 13; j_gene: TRBJ2-1; CDR3aa: ASSQLSGRGNEQF
d_gene: -; v_gene: TRBV7-9; abundance: -; len: 14; j_gene: TRBJ2-7; CDR3aa: ASSLEAFGRGPEQY
d_gene: -; v_gene: TRBV12-3/TRBV12-4; abundance: many; len: 9; j_gene: TRBJ1-1; CDR3aa: ASSGVTEAF
d_gene: -; v_gene: TRBV25-1; abundance: -; len: 12; j_gene: TRBJ2-5; CDR3aa: ASSQVLDEETQY
d_gene: -; v_gene: TRBV6-6; abundance: many; len: 12; j_gene: TRBJ2-7; CDR3aa: ASSYGEGAVEQY
d_gene: -; v_gene: TRBV3-1; abundance: many; len: 14; j_gene: TRBJ2-7; CDR3aa: ASGPTWGAVSYEQY
d_gene: TRBD2; v_gene: TRBV28; abundance: many; len: 13; j_gene: TRBJ2-1; CDR3aa: ASSTPSGRGYEQF
d_gene: -; v_gene: TRBV28; abundance: many; len: 12; j_gene: TRBJ1-1; CDR3aa: ASSYSLPESEAF
d_gene: TRBD1; v_gene: TRBV19; abundance: -; len: 12; j_gene: TRBJ2-1; CDR3aa: ASSGTGPPNEQF
d_gene: -; v_gene: TRBV20-1; abundance: -; len: 7; j_gene: TRBJ1-2; CDR3aa: SANLGYT
d_gene: TRBD2; v_gene: TRBV28; abundance: many; len: 13; j_gene: TRBJ2-7; CDR3aa: ASSPPTSGSYEQY
d_gene: -; v_gene: TRBV12-3/TRBV12-4; abundance: many; len: 12; j_gene: TRBJ1-5; CDR3aa: ASSLPGTPFFQH
d_gene: -; v_gene: TRBV6-5; abundance: many; len: 12; j_gene: TRBJ1-1; CDR3aa: ASSYGAGNTEAF
d_gene: -; v_gene: TRBV5-1; abundance: -; len: 14; j_gene: TRBJ2-2; CDR3aa: ASSLKGQAQAGELF
d_gene: -; v_gene: TRBV12-3/TRBV12-4; abundance: once; len: 11; j_gene: TRBJ2-1; CDR3aa: ASSPTTGRSQF
d_gene: -; v_gene: TRBV6-1; abundance: many; len: 13; j_gene: TRBJ2-1; CDR3aa: ASTSGYGYYNEQF
d_gene: TRBD2; v_gene: TRBV5-1; abundance: many; len: 13; j_gene: TRBJ2-2; CDR3aa: ASSLVPSGSGELF
d_gene: -; v_gene: TRBV29-1; abundance: few; len: 11; j_gene: TRBJ2-7; CDR3aa: SVRQGKSYEQY
d_gene: TRBD2; v_gene: TRBV28; abundance: many; len: 13; j_gene: TRBJ2-7; CDR3aa: ASSSPASGSYEQY
d_gene: -; v_gene: TRBV27; abundance: many; len: 13; j_gene: TRBJ1-6; CDR3aa: ASSLTGLSNSPLH
d_gene: -; v_gene: TRBV2; abundance: many; len: 14; j_gene: TRBJ2-7; CDR3aa: ASRTHRDRSSYEQY
d_gene: -; v_gene: TRBV20-1; abundance: -; len: 9; j_gene: TRBJ2-3; CDR3aa: SANRVDTQY
d_gene: TRBD2; v_gene: TRBV28; abundance: -; len: 14; j_gene: TRBJ2-2; CDR3aa: ASSMGSGRATGELF
d_gene: -; v_gene: TRBV28; abundance: few; len: 10; j_gene: TRBJ1-4; CDR3aa: ATCASDGVLF
d_gene: -; v_gene: TRBV10-3; abundance: -; len: 14; j_gene: TRBJ2-3; CDR3aa: AISDSDRLYTDTQY
d_gene: -; v_gene: TRBV9; abundance: -; len: 14; j_gene: TRBJ2-3; CDR3aa: ASSVGPGHTTDTQY